This T cell receptor beta chain is from a study of T-cell reconstitution after alpha-beta-depleted transplantation in children. Unique molecular identifiers featured in how the TCRbeta library was prepared. From the PCR reads, TCRdb called clonotypes with MiXCR, one entry per CDR3 protein. The table lists approximately 240,000 distinct CDR3 sequences, 8.5% to 10% of them singletons, with 6.2% in the top ten. Germline values: CDR1 DFQATT, CDR2 SNEGSKA (reference sequence). V lost 5 bases to trimming and J lost 3 bases, with 13 bases between them. The CDR3 is made up of 13 amino acids. The J gene is TRBJ1-2, the V gene TRBV20-1; no definite D call. The TCR originated in a human donor who donated a stem cell graft to a child with acute lymphoblastic leukemia. The input for sequencing was PBMCs from the stem cell graft donor, taken from the stem cell graft. Here the CDR3 reads CSASNLRDYGYTF. CDR3 DNA: TGCAGTGCTTCGAATCTACGGGACTATGGCTACACCTTC.